The 20 T cell receptor beta chains listed next were all sequenced from one sample in a study of T cells in Graves' hyperthyroidism and ophthalmopathy. TCR beta CDR3 regions were amplified from RNA. The study used the HTBI primer set for a first-round RT-PCR of the TCR CDR3. TCRdb independently ran MiXCR on the multiplex PCR reads; one entry per CDR3 protein. This sample has a few hundred thousand distinct CDR3 sequences, with 13% to 15% found just once. The sample taken for sequencing was blood. These receptor sequences come from a young woman with Graves' ophthalmopathy.

The chain joins TRBV6-1 to TRBJ2-7; D is unresolved. The CDR3 loop spans 13 amino acids. The germline V and J ends were trimmed by 6 bases and 2 bases, with 11 bases remaining between them. Looked up from germline, CDR1 is MNHNS and CDR2 is SASEGT. CDR3 protein: CASRPGTTYEQYF. CDR3 in DNA: TGTGCCAGCAGGCCAGGTACCACCTACGAGCAGTACTTC.

About this clonotype itself: A much larger clone differs from this one at a single base, so this may be a read error. The chain carries TRBV7-3 and TRBJ2-3, with D maybe TRBD2 (6 bases). The CDR3 contains 16 residues. V lost 2 bases and J lost 6, with 18 bases in between. The germline CDR1 and CDR2 sequences are SGHTA and FQGTGA. CDR3 sequence (DNA): TGTGCCAGCAGCTTATGTCTAGCGCCCCCCGGGGATACGCAGTATTTT. Translated, it gives CASSLCLAPPGDTQYF.

The chain employs TRBV6-2 or TRBV6-3 and TRBJ1-5, with D possibly TRBD1 on 5 matching bases. Trimming left V 6 bases short and J 5 bases short, with 14 bases between. Germline CDR1 reads MNHEY; CDR2 reads SVGEGT. This CDR3 contains 14 residues. The CDR3 DNA follows: TGTGCCAGCAGGGCAATGGGGGGACATCAGCCCCAGCATTTT. This sequence encodes CASRAMGGHQPQHF.

Only one count was recorded for this clonotype. This chain links TRBV7-2 with TRBJ2-1; tentative D call: TRBD2 (7 bases). Germline V gene lookup returns CDR1 SGHTA and CDR2 FQGNSA. The length of the CDR3 is 17 residues. Trimming took 0 bases from V and 0 from J, leaving 12 bases between them. This CDR3 is CASSLAAGAVSYNEQFF. In DNA, the CDR3 is TGTGCCAGCAGCTTAGCGGCGGGGGCCGTCTCCTACAATGAGCAGTTCTTC. The full variable domain, in which reference TRBV7-2 and TRBJ2-1 provide the parts outside the CDR3, is GAGVSQSPSNKVTEKGKDVELRCDPISGHTALYWYRQSLGQGLEFLIYFQGNSAPDKSGLPSDRFSAERTGGSVSTLTIQRTQQEDSAVYLCASSLAAGAVSYNEQFFGPGTRLTVL.

This clonotype was observed at least ten times. The J gene is TRBJ1-1, the V gene TRBV10-2, with D tentatively TRBD1 (5 bases). This CDR3 is 15 amino acids long. V was cut by 2 bases and J by 4 bases, with 14 bases left in between. Per the germline V gene, CDR1 is WSHSY and CDR2 is SAAADI. This CDR3 reads CASSERGGEFTEAFF. In DNA, the CDR3 is TGCGCCAGCAGTGAGAGAGGAGGGGAGTTCACTGAAGCTTTCTTT.

This clonotype was recorded at least ten times. The CDR3: CATSSRGQGISGELFF. The CDR3 DNA reads TGTGCCACCAGCAGTAGGGGACAGGGGATCTCCGGGGAGCTGTTTTTT. V is TRBV15 and J is TRBJ2-2; the match to TRBD1 covers 10 bases. The CDR3 extends over 16 amino acids. Germline trimming cut 3 bases from V and 6 bases from J; bases unmatched to any gene: 7. Germline CDR1 LNHNV, CDR2 YYDKDF (reference sequence). Variable domain in full (rest from reference TRBV15 and TRBJ2-2): DAMVIQNPRYQVTQFGKPVTLSCSQTLNHNVMYWYQQKSSQAPKLLFHYYDKDFNNEADTPDNFQSRRPNTSFCFLDIRSPGLGDTAMYLCATSSRGQGISGELFFGEGSRLTVL.

Note on this clonotype: A much larger clone is a single base away; this may be a read error. The genes are TRBV6-5 and TRBJ2-7; TRBD2 is a possible D gene (7 bases). This CDR3 comprises 16 residues. Looked up from germline, CDR1 is MNHEY and CDR2 is SVGAGI. The CDR3 spells CASSYSVGPGGYEQCF. The DNA of the CDR3 is TGTGCCAGCAGTTACTCGGTCGGTCCGGGGGGCTACGAGCAGTGCTTC.

This clonotype appeared many times. The chain's CDR3 is CASSWDYFSNQPQHF. CDR3 sequence (DNA): TGTGCCAGCAGTTGGGATTATTTTAGCAATCAGCCCCAGCATTTT. The V and J genes are TRBV27 and TRBJ1-5, with unresolved D. The V end lost 4 bases, the J end lost 0 bases, and 10 bases lay between the germline ends. The CDR3 sequence is 15 residues long. The V gene's germline CDR1 is MNHEY and CDR2 SMNVEV (reference sequence).

This clonotype occurred a few times. V is TRBV4-1 and J is TRBJ2-3; possibly TRBD1 for D (6 bases). V dropped 4 bases and J dropped 0 bases, with 20 bases sitting between them. Germline V CDR1 and CDR2: MGHRA, YSYEKL. The CDR3 contains 18 residues. DNA for the CDR3: TGCGCCAGCAGCCCATCCCAGGGGACAAGGCCGAGCACAGATACGCAGTATTTT. Residues: CASSPSQGTRPSTDTQYF.

The chain uses TRBV5-1 and TRBJ1-4; D not resolved. V shed 0 bases and J shed 4 bases, with 16 bases lying between them. Germline CDR1 reads SGHRS; CDR2 reads YFSETQ. This CDR3 comprises 17 residues. In DNA, the CDR3 is TGCGCCAGCAGCTTGGAGGACCTGAGGGTATTTAATGAAAAACTGTTTTTT. Translation gives CASSLEDLRVFNEKLFF.

A few counts support this clonotype. This chain connects TRBV6-2 or TRBV6-3 to TRBJ2-4, with D possibly matching TRBD1 (5 bases). Germline CDR1 and CDR2: MNHEY and SVGEGT. V lost 0 bases and J lost 2, with 11 bases in between. The CDR3 is 16 residues long. CDR3 DNA sequence: TGTGCCAGCAGTTACTCCTCTACAGGCCCCAAAAACATTCAGTACTTC. Amino acids: CASSYSSTGPKNIQYF.

As concerns this clonotype: At one of its ends the junction is not consistent with the germline gene, which may arise from a read error. The chain is built from TRBV5-5 and TRBJ2-1; D is undetermined. CDR1 and CDR2 (germline): SGHKS, YYEKEE (reference sequence). The CDR3 sequence is 15 residues long. The CDR3 protein is CASSHRALTNNEQFF. The CDR3 DNA follows: TGCGCCAGCAGCCACCGGGCTCTAACCAACAATGAGCAGTTCTTC. The complete variable domain, with remaining parts taken from reference TRBV5-5 and TRBJ2-1, reads DAGVTQSPTHLIKTRGQQVTLRCSPISGHKSVSWYQQVLGQGPQFIFQYYEKEERGRGNFPDRFSARQFPNYSSELNVNALLLGDSALYLCASSHRALTNNEQFFGPGTRLTVL.

This clonotype was counted ten times or more. V is TRBV7-6 and J is TRBJ2-1; 7 positions match TRBD1. J lost 3 bases, V lost 4 bases, and 3 bases had no gene match. The V gene's germline CDR1 is SGHVS and CDR2 FNYEAQ. This CDR3 region has 14 residues. CDR3 sequence reads: CASSSRDSYNEQFF. CDR3 bases: TGTGCCAGCAGCTCCCGGGACAGCTACAATGAGCAGTTCTTC. Variable domain in full (rest from reference TRBV7-6 and TRBJ2-1): GAGVSQSPRYKVTKRGQDVALRCDPISGHVSLYWYRQALGQGPEFLTYFNYEAQQDKSGLPNDRFSAERPEGSISTLTIQRTEQRDSAMYRCASSSRDSYNEQFFGPGTRLTVL.

In its sample, this clonotype was seen many times. V and J are TRBV20-1 and TRBJ2-7; 9 nucleotides agree with TRBD2. The CDR3 totals 16 residues. Looked up from germline, CDR1 is DFQATT and CDR2 is SNEGSKA (reference sequence). V was pared by 2 bases and J by 6 bases, with 14 bases of the junction left unmatched. CDR3 protein: CSARKVTSGWRGEQYF. The CDR3 bases are TGCAGTGCTAGAAAGGTGACTAGCGGCTGGAGGGGCGAGCAGTACTTC.

The CDR3: CAISPSDEQFF. The CDR3 DNA reads as TGTGCCATCAGCCCATCTGATGAGCAGTTCTTC. This chain links TRBV10-3 with TRBJ2-1; D unresolved. The CDR3 contains 11 residues. The ends were cut back, 6 bases at V and 8 bases at J, with 8 bases in the middle. Germline lookup yields CDR1 ENHRY and CDR2 SYGVKD.

Regarding this clonotype: One base away lies a much larger clone, so this may be a sequencing read error. The V gene is TRBV7-9, the J gene TRBJ1-5; D gene unclear. The CDR3 is 13 residues long. The germline CDR1 and CDR2 sequences are SEHNR and FQNEAQ (reference sequence). V was cut by 3 bases and J by 8 bases, with 11 bases left in between. The CDR3 is CASSFMEQKPQHF. CDR3 bases: TGTGCCAGCAGCTTCATGGAACAGAAGCCCCAGCATTTT. Full variable domain (rest looked up from reference TRBV7-9 and TRBJ1-5): DTGVSQNPRHKITKRGQNVTFRCDPISEHNRLYWYRQTLGQGPEFLTYFQNEAQLEKSRLLSDRFSAERPKGSFSTLEIQRTEQGDSAMYLCASSFMEQKPQHFGDGTRLSIL.

This clonotype was found many times. This chain links TRBV20-1 with TRBJ1-2; maybe TRBD1 (5 bases). The CDR3 contains 15 residues. V was trimmed by 0 bases and J by 5 bases, leaving 16 bases between them. Germline loops: CDR1 DFQATT, CDR2 SNEGSKA (reference sequence). The CDR3 loop reads CSARDLFSGGYGYTF. The CDR3 coding sequence is TGCAGTGCTAGAGATCTTTTCAGCGGGGGGTATGGCTACACCTTC.

Many counts were recorded for this clonotype. J is TRBJ2-2 and V is TRBV5-6, with 7 bases lining up with TRBD1. The germline CDR1 and CDR2 sequences are SGHDT and YYEEEE. The length of the CDR3 is 17 residues. V dropped 3 bases and J dropped 0; count of bases not matched to a gene: 8. CDR3 residues: CASSYYRGIANTGELFF. The CDR3 bases are TGTGCCAGCAGCTACTACAGGGGAATCGCGAACACCGGGGAGCTGTTTTTT.

This clonotype was recorded many times. The CDR3 sequence is CSARGHLNYEQYF. CDR3 sequence (DNA): TGCAGTGCTAGGGGACACCTAAACTACGAGCAGTACTTC. This chain connects TRBV20-1 to TRBJ2-7; D perhaps matches TRBD1 (6 bases). Germline-derived CDR1 and CDR2 are DFQATT and SNEGSKA (reference sequence). Between the trimmed V and J ends, which lost 3 bases and 3 bases, there was a span of 12 bases. The CDR3 extends over 13 amino acids.

Many counts were recorded for this clonotype. The chain couples TRBV20-1 to TRBJ2-7, with D perhaps matching TRBD2 (6 bases). Deletions cut 0 bases from V and 1 base from J, with 19 bases between. The germline V gene has CDR1 DFQATT and CDR2 SNEGSKA (reference sequence). The CDR3 is 17 residues long. This CDR3 is CSARDGAGGLMSYEQYF. The CDR3 coding sequence is TGCAGTGCTAGAGATGGGGCTGGGGGACTTATGTCCTACGAGCAGTACTTC.